A selection of T cell receptor beta chains follows, all from one sample in a study of sequential checkpoint blockade in melanoma. Method: immunoSEQ multiplex PCR; TCRdb's copy keeps in-frame clones and lacks some. The repertoire has under 25,000 clones, 73% of them found once; the top ten carry roughly 20%. Sequenced material: CD8+ T cells sorted from blood (inferred from file names), taken from a patient given nivolumab and ipilimumab in sequence. The receptors here all came from a human donor with melanoma. Each CDR3 is given without its conserved first and last residue. A D gene is named only where the DNA matches it firmly.

d_gene	v_gene	j_gene	CDR3aa
TRBD1	TRBV30	TRBJ1-1	AWSTRQGHRGTEAF
TRBD1	TRBV6-6	TRBJ1-2	ASSTRTGRAAGYT
.	TRBV19	TRBJ1-1	ASSLAGTTEAF
TRBD2	TRBV5-1	TRBJ2-3	ASSLGLRAGGPTDTQY
.	TRBV5-1	TRBJ2-7	ASSPQLVPYEQY
.	TRBV28	TRBJ2-7	ASSNRFRPRYEQY
TRBD2	TRBV28	TRBJ2-3	ASSLLAGVTDTQY
.	TRBV7-6	TRBJ2-1	ASTPVGGGNEQF
TRBD1	TRBV2	TRBJ2-7	ASSEGGPGTAYEQY
.	TRBV11-2	TRBJ2-1	ASSFRGNYNEQF
.	TRBV6-5	.	ASSYAKTSTYEQY
.	TRBV19	TRBJ1-2	ASSIIRGETYGYT
TRBD1	TRBV9	TRBJ2-1	ASSVGQGDNEQF
TRBD1	TRBV18	TRBJ1-4	ASSSSFDLGQGYEKLF
.	TRBV9	TRBJ2-1	ASSVYGNEQF
TRBD2	TRBV5-4	TRBJ2-7	ASSQSSGASSYEQY